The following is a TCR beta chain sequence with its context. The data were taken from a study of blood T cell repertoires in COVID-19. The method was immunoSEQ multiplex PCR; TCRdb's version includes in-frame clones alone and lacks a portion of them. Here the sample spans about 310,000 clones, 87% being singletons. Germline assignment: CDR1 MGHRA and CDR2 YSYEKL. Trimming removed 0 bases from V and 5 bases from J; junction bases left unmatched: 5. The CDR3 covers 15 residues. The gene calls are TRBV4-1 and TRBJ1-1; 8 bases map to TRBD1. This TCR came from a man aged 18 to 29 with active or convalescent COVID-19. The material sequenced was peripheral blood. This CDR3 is CASSQEAGGMTEAFF. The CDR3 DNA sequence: TGCGCCAGCAGCCAAGAGGCAGGGGGCATGACTGAAGCTTTCTTT.